The next 12 T cell receptor beta chains were all read from a single sample in a study of T cell responses to AZD1222 COVID-19 vaccine. Repertoires were generated with immunoSEQ multiplex PCR, while TCRdb's copy carries only in-frame clones and drops some. The repertoire holds 150,000 to 250,000 clones, with about 89% as singletons. The sequencing here drew on peripheral blood, taken 28 days after the second AZD1222 dose. All receptors come from an adult who received the AZD1222 COVID-19 vaccine.

The V call is TRBV30, the J call TRBJ2-3; D not resolved. CDR3 length: 14 amino acids. V was clipped by 3 bases and J by 5 bases, with 15 bases between them. Germline V gene data show CDR1 as GTSNPN and CDR2 as SVGIG (reference sequence). CDR3 sequence (DNA): TGTGCCTGGAGAAGTGGTGGGATTGGAGATACGCAGTATTTT. It translates to CAWRSGGIGDTQYF.

The gene calls are TRBV28 and TRBJ2-7, with a possible D match to TRBD1 (6 bases). The length of the CDR3 is 13 residues. The germline V gene has CDR1 MDHEN and CDR2 SYDVKM. Trimming left V 8 bases short and J 7 bases short, with 18 bases between. CDR3 DNA: TGTGCCAGCCTGACAGGTCCTTTTCAAGAGCAGTACTTC. It encodes CASLTGPFQEQYF.

V usage is TRBV5-5 and J usage is TRBJ1-5; 8 bases line up with TRBD1. Losses at the gene ends were 3 bases for V and 0 bases for J; bases not matched to a gene: 5. Germline V gene data show CDR1 as SGHKS and CDR2 as YYEKEE (reference sequence). The CDR3 loop spans 16 amino acids. The CDR3 coding sequence is TGTGCCAGCAGCTCCGGACAGGGATATAGCAATCAGCCCCAGCATTTT. Translation gives CASSSGQGYSNQPQHF.

The rearrangement links TRBV28 to TRBJ2-2, with D perhaps matching TRBD1 (5 bases). Deletions cut 2 bases from V and 4 bases from J, with 11 bases between. Germline CDR1 reads MDHEN; CDR2 reads SYDVKM. CDR3 length: 15 amino acids. The CDR3 nucleotides read TGTGCCAGCAGTTTAGGGCAGGGCCTCACCGGGGAGCTGTTTTTT. This codes for CASSLGQGLTGELFF.

The genes are TRBV7-2 and TRBJ1-5; 7 nucleotides match TRBD1. This CDR3 spans 15 amino acids. From germline, CDR1 is SGHTA and CDR2 FQGNSA. The junction had 2 bases not matched to a gene; V was cut back by 2 bases and J by 1 base. CDR3 bases: TGTGCCAGCAGCTTACGGGGACAGAGCAATCAGCCCCAGCATTTT. It specifies CASSLRGQSNQPQHF.

This clone was seen a handful of times. The chain recombines TRBV5-1 with TRBJ1-2; the match to TRBD1 covers 7 bases. J was trimmed by 3 bases and V by 4 bases; bases with no gene match: 3. CDR3 size: 13 residues. Germline CDR1 SGHRS, CDR2 YFSETQ. In DNA form, the CDR3 reads TGCGCCAGCAGCGATGGACAGGACTATGGCTACACCTTC. Its translation: CASSDGQDYGYTF.

This clone was recorded once. The rearrangement uses TRBV3-1 (or the pseudogene TRBV3-2) and TRBJ1-3; D may be TRBD1 (6 bases). V gave up 2 bases and J gave up 4 bases, with 12 bases separating them. Germline CDR1 and CDR2: LGHDT and YNNKEL (reference sequence). This CDR3 has 15 residues. The DNA of the CDR3 is TGTGCCAGCAGCCAACTGGGGGCGAGGGGAAACACCATATATTTT. This codes for CASSQLGARGNTIYF.

The chain combines TRBV6-5 with TRBJ1-1, with D tentatively TRBD1 (6 bases). Per the germline V gene, CDR1 is MNHEY and CDR2 is SVGAGI. This CDR3 has 13 residues. Trimming took 7 bases from V and 4 from J, leaving 13 bases between them. CDR3: CASTPKGGTEAFF. CDR3 DNA: TGTGCCAGCACCCCGAAAGGGGGCACTGAAGCTTTCTTT.

This chain links TRBV7-9 with TRBJ1-1, with D possibly TRBD1 on 5 matching bases. The CDR3 is 13 amino acids. The germline gives CDR1 SEHNR, CDR2 FQNEAQ (reference sequence). Trimming stripped 1 base from V and 6 bases from J, with 9 bases between. CDR3 region: CASSLDKGPEAFF. DNA for the CDR3: TGTGCCAGCAGCTTAGATAAGGGGCCTGAAGCTTTCTTT.

Only one count was recorded for this clone. The genes are TRBV19 and TRBJ2-1, with TRBD2 matching over 8 bases. This CDR3 region has 17 residues. Germline V gives CDR1 LNHDA, CDR2 SQIVND (reference sequence). The junction had 10 bases not matched to a gene; V was cut back by 2 bases and J by 4 bases. Here the CDR3 reads CASSILLGLALYNEQFF. CDR3 in DNA: TGTGCCAGTAGTATATTACTCGGACTAGCCCTTTACAATGAGCAGTTCTTC.

J is TRBJ2-3 and V is TRBV11-3; 13 nucleotides align to TRBD2. The trim removed 4 bases at V and 3 bases at J, leaving 7 bases unmatched. The CDR3 runs 17 residues. The V gene's germline CDR1 is SGHNT and CDR2 YENEEA. CDR3 protein: CASSYRTSGRSTDTQYF. CDR3 in DNA: TGTGCCAGCAGCTATCGGACTAGCGGGAGATCTACAGATACGCAGTATTTT.

Regarding this clone: One end of the junction fails to match germline, which may point to a read error. V usage is TRBV7-7 and J usage is TRBJ1-5, with unresolved D. Germline-derived CDR1 and CDR2 are SSHAT and FNYEAQ (reference sequence). This CDR3 has 16 amino acids. The CDR3 is CASSSQSGLGNQPQHF. The CDR3 DNA sequence: TGTGCTAGCAGCTCCCAATCCGGGTTGGGCAATCAGCCCCAGCATTTT.